A selection of T cell receptor beta chains follows, all from one sample in a study of CD8+ T cells in alopecia areata. Measured with immunoSEQ multiplex PCR; TCRdb has only the in-frame clones, and not every one. In the table there are approximately 180,000 clones, around 64% of which are singletons. The sequencing here drew on CD4+ T cells sorted from blood, taken around week 49, from a patient treated with tofacitinib. The receptor set was obtained from a human donor with alopecia areata. CDR3s include the opening cysteine and the closing phenylalanine or tryptophan. The D gene is left open where the match is weak. Clone size appears in some rows only: once, few, many, or a class for an expanded clone.

NA	TRBD1	TRBV14	TRBJ2-6	TGTGCCAGCAGCCAACGGACAGGCATCTCTGGGGCCAACGTCCTGACTTTC	CASSQRTGISGANVLTF
few	NA	TRBV5-1	TRBJ2-1	TGCGCCAGCAGCTTGGTAAATCTCCGGGGGCAAAACAATGAGCAGTTCTTC	CASSLVNLRGQNNEQFF
few	NA	TRBV10-3	TRBJ2-3	TGTGCCATCAGTGAGTCGATGGGTGGAGGAAGCACAGATACGCAGTATTTT	CAISESMGGGSTDTQYF
NA	TRBD1	TRBV30	TRBJ2-1	TGTGCCTGGGGGACAGGGAGCAATGAGCAGTTCTTC	CAWGTGSNEQFF
NA	NA	TRBV19	TRBJ2-5	TGTGCCAGTAGCCACAAGTATGAGACCCAGTACTTC	CASSHKYETQYF
NA	NA	TRBV6-1	TRBJ1-5	TGTGCCAGCAGTGAATTTAGGGGACCATCAGGTCAACAGCCCCAGCATTTT	CASSEFRGPSGQQPQHF
NA	NA	TRBV7-7	TRBJ2-5	TGTGCCAGCAGCAGCTTAGTGACCCAAGAGACCCAGTACTTC	CASSSLVTQETQYF
NA	TRBD1	TRBV27	TRBJ1-5	TGTGCCAGCACCTCTCGTGCAGGGGGTCAGCCCCAGCATTTT	CASTSRAGGQPQHF
NA	NA	TRBV27	TRBJ1-1	TGTGCCAGCAGTTTAATAGGGCAGTCGAACACTGAAGCTTTCTTT	CASSLIGQSNTEAFF
NA	NA	TRBV5-1	TRBJ2-3	TGCGCCAGCAGCCCTCGCCCCCAGGGAGGTACCACAGATACGCAGTATTTT	CASSPRPQGGTTDTQYF
NA	NA	TRBV27	TRBJ2-1	TGTGCCAGCAGTCTGATCCTAGCCGGGGGAAGCGTCAATGAGCAGTTCTTC	CASSLILAGGSVNEQFF
NA	NA	TRBV5-6	TRBJ2-7	TGTGCCAGCAGCCACAATTACGGCCACGAGCAGTACTTC	CASSHNYGHEQYF
NA	NA	TRBV7-2	TRBJ1-6	TGTGCCAGCAGCTTATTTTTCGTAGGGGACTCACCCCTCCACTTT	CASSLFFVGDSPLHF
few	NA	TRBV30	TRBJ2-7	TGTGCCTCCCAGCAGCGCAGTACCTACGAGCAGTACTTC	CASQQRSTYEQYF
many	NA	TRBV5-1	TRBJ2-7	TGCGCCAGCAGCTTGGTACCCGACTACGAGCAGTACTTC	CASSLVPDYEQYF
NA	NA	TRBV29-1	TRBJ2-5	TGCAGCGTGGCCCCCAAACTAAGGCTCGGGAAGACCCAGTACTTC	CSVAPKLRLGKTQYF